The rows below give T cell receptor beta chains drawn from one sample of a study of beta chain features in type 1 diabetes. Some clones are missing from TCRdb's copy, which holds only in-frame ones; the method was immunoSEQ multiplex PCR. The sample shows more than 300,000 clones, around 8% of them seen only once. Sequenced: central memory CD4+ T cells from blood. The receptor source for this set is a woman aged 18-29 years in good health. CDR3s include the opening cysteine and the closing phenylalanine or tryptophan. Each record gives: D gene, clone size, J gene, V gene, CDR3 protein, CDR3 DNA. D genes are given only for firm matches. Not all rows give a size; the values are once, few, many and, for expanded clones, a class.

NA | few | TRBJ2-5 | TRBV28 | CASSLFRGWETQYF | TGTGCCAGCAGTTTATTCCGGGGATGGGAGACCCAGTACTTC
NA | NA | TRBJ2-5 | TRBV4-2 | CASSQDVETQYF | TGTGCCAGCAGCCAAGACGTAGAGACCCAGTACTTC
TRBD1 | few | TRBJ2-5 | TRBV4-2 | CASSQDLGTGTGETQYF | TGTGCCAGCAGCCAAGATCTTGGGACAGGTACCGGAGAGACCCAGTACTTC
NA | few | TRBJ2-2 | TRBV16 | CASSLTSSGELFF | TGTGCCAGCAGCCTGACCTCGAGCGGGGAGCTGTTTTTT
TRBD1 | NA | TRBJ2-5 | TRBV7-2 | CASSLGRQGLGETQYF | TGTGCCAGCAGCCTAGGACGACAGGGCCTGGGGGAGACCCAGTACTTC
NA | NA | TRBJ1-4 | TRBV11-2 | CASSLGVRNEKLFF | TGTGCCAGCAGCTTGGGAGTGCGAAATGAAAAACTGTTTTTT
NA | few | TRBJ1-5 | TRBV11-2 | CASSLGRIQGNQPQHF | TGTGCCAGCAGCTTAGGCAGGATACAGGGTAATCAGCCCCAGCATTTT
NA | NA | TRBJ2-2 | TRBV7-2 | CASRTLIAGELFF | TGTGCCAGCAGGACCCTCATAGCCGGGGAGCTGTTTTTT
TRBD2 | few | TRBJ2-3 | TRBV28 | CASTGGGTDTQYF | TGTGCCAGCACGGGGGGGGGCACAGATACGCAGTATTTT
TRBD2 | NA | TRBJ2-5 | TRBV5-6 | CASLNGASGSRETQYF | TGTGCCAGCCTAAACGGGGCTAGCGGGAGTAGGGAGACCCAGTACTTC
TRBD1 | few | TRBJ1-1 | TRBV7-9 | CASTQRTGRFTEAFF | TGTGCCAGCACCCAAAGGACAGGACGATTCACTGAAGCTTTCTTT
NA | few | TRBJ2-1 | TRBV15 | CATSRGQTGEQFF | TGTGCCACCAGCAGAGGACAGACAGGTGAGCAGTTCTTC
NA | once | TRBJ2-2 | TRBV11-2 | CASSLARVSPGELFF | TGTGCCAGCAGCTTAGCCAGGGTGTCCCCCGGGGAGCTGTTTTTT
NA | few | TRBJ2-7 | TRBV6-6 | CASRFQGKEQYF | TGTGCCAGCAGATTTCAGGGAAAAGAGCAGTACTTC
TRBD2 | NA | TRBJ2-3 | TRBV6-1 | CASSETGGSTDTQYF | TGTGCCAGCAGTGAAACGGGGGGGAGCACAGATACGCAGTATTTT
NA | many | TRBJ2-7 | TRBV7-2 | CASTLGPGTYSYEQYF | TGTGCCAGCACTCTAGGCCCCGGGACATACTCCTACGAGCAGTACTTC
NA | few | TRBJ1-3 | TRBV2 | CAREVGVGNTIYF | TGTGCCAGAGAAGTAGGGGTTGGAAACACCATATATTTT
TRBD2 | few | TRBJ2-5 | TRBV5-4 | CASSLGTSGGETQYF | TGTGCCAGCAGCTTGGGGACTAGCGGGGGAGAGACCCAGTACTTC
NA | NA | TRBJ1-4 | TRBV7-2 | CASSLQLATTNEKLFF | TGTGCCAGCAGCTTACAGTTGGCCACAACTAATGAAAAACTGTTTTTT
NA | few | TRBJ1-1 | TRBV6-5 | CASSYLGGNTEAFF | TGTGCCAGCAGTTACCTTGGGGGGAACACTGAAGCTTTCTTT
TRBD2 | few | TRBJ2-2 | TRBV19 | CASSTPGLAVTGELFF | TGTGCCAGTAGTACTCCGGGACTAGCGGTTACCGGGGAGCTGTTTTTT